This T cell receptor (beta chain) was documented in a study of blood T cell repertoires in COVID-19. Across the study: COVID-19 samples collected from the United States, Italy and Spain covered acute and convalescent phases. T cells, B-cell-depleted T cells, or PBMCs supplied cDNA or gDNA.

This clone was seen once. The authors' processing: Reference gene primer amplification yielded estimated nucleated cell counts. Here immunoSEQ multiplex PCR was the method, and the copy in TCRdb shows in-frame clones only, minus some. D and trimming were read from the DNA, whereas the V and J calls and clone size are those reported in that table. Among 25,000 to 35,000 clones, approximately 80% were seen once, and the ten largest hold about 2%. The source of this sequence is an older man with active or convalescent COVID-19. Sequencing was performed on peripheral blood.

This CDR3 is CASRHLGLAGGLDEQFF. As DNA, the CDR3 is TGCGCCAGCCGCCATTTGGGACTAGCGGGGGGACTGGATGAGCAGTTCTTC. The rearrangement joins TRBV5-1 to TRBJ2-1; 15 bases line up with TRBD2. The V segment lost 7 bases and the J segment 8 bases; nucleotides outside the gene matches: 13. The CDR3 is 17 amino acids. CDR1 is SGHRS, CDR2 YFSETQ, per germline.